The source of this T cell receptor beta chain is a study of T cells in localized non-small cell lung cancer. In germline, CDR1 is MNHNY, CDR2 SVGAGI (reference sequence). The V end was cut by 5 bases, the J end by 4 bases, with 17 bases between. The CDR3 covers 15 residues. Produced via immunoSEQ multiplex PCR; TCRdb's table is partial and in-frame only. The table lists about 25,000 clones, 70% to 90% of them singletons. The chain recombines TRBV6-6 with TRBJ1-1; D may be TRBD1 (6 bases). The input for sequencing was peripheral blood mononuclear cells, taken before any cancer treatment. The origin of this receptor is a woman aged 35-75 years with stage III lung adenocarcinoma. The CDR3 loop reads CASSQGPRMGTEAFF. For the CDR3, the DNA is TGTGCCAGCAGTCAGGGGCCACGTATGGGCACTGAAGCTTTCTTT.